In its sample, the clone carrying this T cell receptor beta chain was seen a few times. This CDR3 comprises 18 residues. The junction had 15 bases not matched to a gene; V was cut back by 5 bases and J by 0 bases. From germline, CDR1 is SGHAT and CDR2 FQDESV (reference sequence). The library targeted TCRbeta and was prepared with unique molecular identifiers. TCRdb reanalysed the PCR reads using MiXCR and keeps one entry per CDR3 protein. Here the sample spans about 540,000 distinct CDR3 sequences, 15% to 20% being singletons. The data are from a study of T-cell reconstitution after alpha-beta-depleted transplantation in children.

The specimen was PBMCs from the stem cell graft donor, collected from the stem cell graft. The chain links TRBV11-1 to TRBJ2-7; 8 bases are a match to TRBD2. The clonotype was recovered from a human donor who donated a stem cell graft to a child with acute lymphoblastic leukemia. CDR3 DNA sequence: TGTGCCAGCAGCCCCGCTCGTAGCGGGAATACTATCTCCTACGAGCAGTACTTC. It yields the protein CASSPARSGNTISYEQYF.